The sequence of this T cell receptor beta chain was determined in a study of blood T cell repertoires in COVID-19. Repertoires were generated with immunoSEQ multiplex PCR, while TCRdb's copy carries only in-frame clones and drops some. The table records 200,000 to 300,000 clones, roughly 86% of them present only once. Germline V CDR1 and CDR2: SGHRS, YFSETQ. This CDR3 has 13 residues. With 4 bases clipped from V and 7 bases from J, the junction kept 2 bases outside the gene matches. Sequencing input: peripheral blood. This chain links TRBV5-1 with TRBJ2-3; 11 bases are a match to TRBD1. This clonotype was sampled from a man older than 75 with acute or convalescent COVID-19. CDR3 DNA: TGCGCCAGCAGCGGGACAGGGGGGTATACGCAGTATTTT. Translated, it gives CASSGTGGYTQYF.